This T cell receptor (beta chain) was sequenced for a study of OX40 agonist ivuxolimab in advanced cancers. Looking at the study overall: An anti-OX40 (CD134) antibody with agonistic activity, ivuxolimab, was administered to patients.

If patients had autoimmune disease history or systemic immunosuppression, they were excluded. Only in-frame clones appear in the TCRdb table, and some are missing; sequencing was by immunoSEQ multiplex PCR. The data contain 30,000 to 35,000 clones, about four fifths of them singletons. Germline CDR1 is LNHNV and CDR2 is YYDKDF (reference sequence). Trimming stripped 5 bases from V and 0 bases from J, with 13 bases between. The CDR3 spans 15 residues. The sample consisted of CD4+ or CD8+ T cells sorted from blood, taken in a trial of the OX40 agonist ivuxolimab. V and J are TRBV15 and TRBJ1-1, with unresolved D. The TCR originated in an adult with an advanced solid tumor such as melanoma, head and neck, liver or kidney cancer. CDR3 amino acids: CATSSTTVMNTEAFF. DNA for the CDR3: TGTGCCACCAGCTCAACGACGGTAATGAACACTGAAGCTTTCTTT.